These 25 T cell receptor beta chains were all obtained from the same sample, sequenced in a study of PD-1 blockade in mismatch repair-deficient tumors. The protocol was immunoSEQ multiplex PCR, while the TCRdb copy is restricted to in-frame clones and leaves out a portion. Altogether 60,000 to 75,000 clones are present, 88% being singletons, with the ten largest covering around 13%. The sequencing used peripheral blood, collected 52 weeks after starting pembrolizumab. These receptor sequences come from an adult with mismatch repair-deficient cancer.

The chain employs TRBV14 and TRBJ2-6; unclear D gene. The V end was cut by 0 bases, the J end by 0 bases, with 27 bases between. Germline-derived CDR1 and CDR2 are SGHDN and FVKESK. The CDR3 is 23 residues long. This CDR3 reads CASSQEIRLGSRSFISGANVLTF. CDR3 DNA sequence: TGTGCCAGCAGCCAAGAAATCCGTTTGGGGTCTCGGTCCTTTATCTCTGGGGCCAACGTCCTGACTTTC.

This clone occurred once. The chain has TRBV21-1 and TRBJ1-2; the table calls TRBD1, which could not be checked here. TRBV21-1 is noted as a pseudogene. The CDR3 is 14 residues long. CDR3 region: CASSKDDRVDGYTF. The CDR3 nucleotides read TGTGCCAGCAGCAAGGACGACAGGGTGGACGGCTACACCTTC.

This rearrangement joins TRBV4-1 to TRBJ2-1; 8 bases match TRBD2. The CDR3 contains 16 residues. CDR1 and CDR2 (germline): MGHRA, YSYEKL. V trimming: 0 bases; J trimming: 9 bases; junction bases outside the gene matches: 10. CDR3 nucleotides: TGCGCCAGCAGCCAAGATCAATATAGCGGGACTAGTGAGCAGTTCTTC. Translating it yields CASSQDQYSGTSEQFF.

The gene calls are TRBV6-6 and TRBJ2-5; maybe TRBD1 (5 bases). Per germline, CDR1 MNHNY and CDR2 SVGAGI (reference sequence). With 6 bases removed from V and 5 bases from J, the gap between germline ends came to 13 bases. This CDR3 has 13 amino acids. CDR3 loop: CASRITGWETQYF. The CDR3 DNA sequence: TGTGCCAGCAGAATTACAGGATGGGAGACCCAGTACTTC.

There are a few counts of this clone. The chain is built from TRBV5-6 and TRBJ2-7; 11 bases are a match to TRBD2. J lost 7 bases, V lost 0 bases, and 3 bases had no gene match. Germline V gives CDR1 SGHDT, CDR2 YYEEEE. This CDR3 comprises 14 residues. CDR3 region: CASSLVAGGLEQYF. Written as DNA, the CDR3 is TGTGCCAGCAGCTTGGTAGCGGGAGGGCTAGAGCAGTACTTC.

This clone has only one observation. The rearrangement links TRBV6-5 to TRBJ1-1; possible D gene TRBD1, 6 bases. The CDR3 totals 13 residues. The germline V gene has CDR1 MNHEY and CDR2 SVGAGI. With 9 bases removed from V and 4 bases from J, the gap between germline ends came to 15 bases. The CDR3 here is CASRIQGVTEAFF. DNA of the CDR3: TGTGCCAGTCGAATACAGGGTGTCACTGAAGCTTTCTTT.

There are a few counts of this clone. The J gene is TRBJ1-5, the V gene TRBV28; TRBD1 matches at 9 bases. The CDR3 is 16 residues long. Germline loops: CDR1 MDHEN, CDR2 SYDVKM. Losses at the gene ends were 4 bases for V and 6 bases for J; bases not matched to a gene: 10. The CDR3 here is CASSSAATGGSQPQHF. The DNA for the CDR3 is TGTGCCAGCAGTTCAGCCGCAACAGGGGGCTCTCAGCCCCAGCATTTT.

The chain uses TRBV28 and TRBJ2-5; D remains unclear. Trimming removed 4 bases from V and 2 bases from J, with 8 bases in between. The CDR3 consists of 13 residues. In germline, CDR1 is MDHEN, CDR2 SYDVKM. The CDR3 protein is CASSWLGQETQYF. CDR3 coding DNA: TGTGCCAGCAGTTGGTTAGGTCAAGAGACCCAGTACTTC.

The rearrangement joins TRBV30 to TRBJ2-7; 8 bases fit TRBD2. The CDR3 is 15 residues long. Germline V gene sequence: CDR1 GTSNPN, CDR2 SVGIG (reference sequence). Germline trimming cut 2 bases from V and 3 bases from J; bases unmatched to any gene: 9. The CDR3 sequence is CAWSLLGLAGYEQYF. The CDR3 DNA follows: TGTGCCTGGAGTCTTCTCGGGCTAGCGGGCTACGAGCAGTACTTC.

The chain combines TRBV27 with TRBJ2-7; D is unclear. The germline CDR1 and CDR2 sequences are MNHEY and SMNVEV (reference sequence). The V end lost 8 bases, the J end lost 3 bases, and 14 bases lay between the germline ends. The CDR3 has 13 residues. The CDR3 DNA sequence: TGTGCCAGCCGAAGAATGGACGGCTACGAGCAGTACTTC. This codes for CASRRMDGYEQYF.

This chain joins TRBV6-5 and TRBJ2-1, with D possibly being TRBD1 or TRBD2 (5 bases each). The CDR3 consists of 15 residues. Germline values: CDR1 MNHEY, CDR2 SVGAGI. Trimming cost V 4 bases and J 4 bases, with 14 bases left between them. Here the CDR3 DNA reads TGTGCCAGCAGTTTCGCCGGGACCCCATACAATGAGCAGTTCTTC. It specifies CASSFAGTPYNEQFF.

The V gene is TRBV7-3, the J gene TRBJ2-5; 9 bases map to TRBD2. The germline V gene has CDR1 SGHTA and CDR2 FQGTGA. The CDR3 length is 17 residues. V shed 4 bases and J 3 bases; nucleotides not matched to a gene: 12. The CDR3 DNA reads TGTGCCAGCAGCTCACTGGACTTGCGGGAGGGTAAAGAGACCCAGTACTTC. Translated: CASSSLDLREGKETQYF.

The chain carries TRBV2 and TRBJ2-7; TRBD1 or TRBD2 may be the D gene (5 bases each). The germline V gene has CDR1 SNHLY and CDR2 FYNNEI. The CDR3 consists of 13 residues. Trimming cost V 3 bases and J 7 bases, with 13 bases left between them. For the CDR3, the DNA is TGTGCCAGCAGTGACAGGGTATCGGGGGAGCAGTACTTC. Translated: CASSDRVSGEQYF. Looking up the rest from reference TRBV2 and TRBJ2-7 gives the full variable domain: EPEVTQTPSHQVTQMGQEVILRCVPISNHLYFYWYRQILGQKVEFLVSFYNNEISEKSEIFDDQFSVERPDGSNFTLKIRSTKLEDSAMYFCASSDRVSGEQYFGPGTRLTVT.

The chain combines TRBV10-3 with TRBJ2-7; 9 bases match TRBD1. This CDR3 contains 14 residues. Germline V CDR1 and CDR2: ENHRY, SYGVKD. Trimming took 2 bases from V and 3 from J; bases not matched to a gene: 2. This CDR3 is CAISEPTGGYEQYF. CDR3 nucleotide sequence: TGTGCCATCAGTGAGCCGACAGGGGGCTACGAGCAGTACTTC.

CDR3 in amino acids: CASSFLLTYEQYF. CDR3 bases: TGTGCCAGCAGCTTTCTTCTAACCTACGAGCAGTACTTC. V gene TRBV5-6 combines with J gene TRBJ2-7; D remains unclear. Trimming stripped 2 bases from V and 2 bases from J, with 8 bases between. This CDR3 spans 13 amino acids. Germline values: CDR1 SGHDT, CDR2 YYEEEE.

The chain employs TRBV29-1 and TRBJ2-3; 7 bases are a match to TRBD1. Germline CDR1 SQVTM, CDR2 ANQGSEA. The V segment lost 3 bases and the J segment 2 bases; nucleotides outside the gene matches: 5. This CDR3 has 14 amino acids. This CDR3 is CSVDPGQVTDTQYF. The CDR3 DNA is TGCAGCGTTGACCCAGGACAGGTCACAGATACGCAGTATTTT.

The chain joins TRBV27 to TRBJ1-1; D might be TRBD1 (5 bases). The CDR3 totals 15 residues. Germline loops: CDR1 MNHEY, CDR2 SMNVEV (reference sequence). The V end lost 0 bases, the J end lost 2 bases, and 10 bases lay between the germline ends. The CDR3 loop reads CASSLSGGENTEAFF. CDR3 DNA sequence: TGTGCCAGCAGTTTATCGGGGGGGGAAAACACTGAAGCTTTCTTT.

The chain links TRBV7-3 to TRBJ2-5; D gene uncertain. CDR1 is SGHTA and CDR2 is FQGTGA in the germline V gene. Trimming stripped 0 bases from V and 2 bases from J, with 10 bases between. The CDR3 sequence is 15 residues long. The CDR3 DNA is TGTGCCAGCAGCTTAACGCAGTCAAGGCAAGAGACCCAGTACTTC. Translated, it gives CASSLTQSRQETQYF.

The V gene is TRBV27, the J gene TRBJ2-7; D might be TRBD1 (5 bases). The CDR3 has 13 amino acids. Trimming removed 5 bases from V and 4 bases from J, with 12 bases in between. Looked up from germline, CDR1 is MNHEY and CDR2 is SMNVEV (reference sequence). The chain's CDR3 is CASSPNRGYEQYF. Here the CDR3 DNA reads TGTGCCAGCAGTCCTAATAGGGGTTACGAGCAGTACTTC.

The chain employs TRBV2 and TRBJ1-1; 9 bases align to TRBD1. This CDR3 is built from 16 residues. V gave up 5 bases and J gave up 0 bases; unmatched junction bases: 7. The V gene's germline CDR1 is SNHLY and CDR2 FYNNEI. Here the CDR3 reads CASSLDRGYMNTEAFF. CDR3 coding DNA: TGTGCCAGCAGTCTGGACAGGGGTTACATGAACACTGAAGCTTTCTTT.

This clone has only one observation. V gene TRBV30 combines with J gene TRBJ1-4; a weak D match, TRBD1 (6 bases). Germline CDR1 and CDR2: GTSNPN and SVGIG (reference sequence). The CDR3 is made up of 13 amino acids. The germline V and J ends were trimmed by 8 bases and 8 bases, with 18 bases remaining between them. The DNA of the CDR3 is TGTGCCCTCGGACGGGGGCAACCAGAAAAACTGTTTTTT. It encodes CALGRGQPEKLFF.

The chain recombines TRBV4-1 with TRBJ2-1, with D tentatively TRBD2 (6 bases). The V gene's germline CDR1 is MGHRA and CDR2 YSYEKL. Between the trimmed V and J ends, which lost 1 base and 9 bases, there was a span of 13 bases. This CDR3 region has 14 residues. Here the CDR3 reads CASSQVARETEQFF. CDR3 coding DNA: TGCGCCAGCAGCCAAGTCGCTCGGGAGACTGAGCAGTTCTTC.

The chain links TRBV19 to TRBJ2-7; D unclear. The CDR3 covers 14 residues. CDR1 is LNHDA, CDR2 SQIVND, per germline (reference sequence). With 4 bases removed from V and 2 bases from J, the gap between germline ends came to 12 bases. The CDR3 is CASSTVAGTYEQYF. CDR3 bases: TGTGCCAGTAGTACGGTAGCCGGTACCTACGAGCAGTACTTC.

The genes are TRBV11-2 and TRBJ1-1; D is ambiguous. The CDR3 is 16 amino acids. Germline-derived CDR1 and CDR2 are SGHAT and FQNNGV. Trimming shortened V by 1 base and J by 4 bases, and 16 bases separated the two germline ends. Here the CDR3 DNA reads TGTGCCAGCAGCTTAGTTTTTTGGATTTCGGGCACTGAAGCTTTCTTT. Amino acids: CASSLVFWISGTEAFF.

The chain recombines TRBV28 with TRBJ2-7; TRBD2 matches 9 bases. Germline V lookup: CDR1 MDHEN, CDR2 SYDVKM. Trimming cost V 3 bases and J 3 bases; bases outside gene matches: 9. The CDR3 is 16 amino acids. The CDR3 DNA sequence: TGTGCCAGCAGTTTGGGGACTCGGACTAGCGTCTACGAGCAGTACTTC. Translation: CASSLGTRTSVYEQYF.